This TCR beta chain derives from a study of CD8 T cells in Susac syndrome (dated by TCRdb to the late 2010s). The study in broad terms: Of the Susac syndrome patients who were sequenced, roughly 8 were in clinical remission while six had clinically active disease. At the time of blood withdrawal, Susac syndrome patients were either therapy-naive, taking corticosteroids (with some also receiving IVIg), or on IVIg alone. The study used repertoire sequencing to test whether antigen drove CD8+ T cell activation and differentiation in Susac syndrome. What the study reported, not specific to this receptor: No clonal expansion was detected in the CD4+ T cell repertoire of Susac syndrome patients. The number of individuals in the TCR sequencing and HLA analysis was acknowledged as relatively small.

High-throughput TCR beta sequencing profiled peripheral blood CD8+ and CD4+ T cells from healthy donors, Susac syndrome patients and multiple sclerosis patients. Susac syndrome patients met recently defined diagnostic criteria for definite or probable disease. Bulk CD8+ and CD4+ T cells were purified magnetically by negative isolation, whereas CD8+ TEMRA cells were enriched by FACS. Blood was drawn into EDTA tubes, processed within 24 hours, and PBMCs were isolated by density gradient centrifugation. PBMCs intended for TCR sequencing were cryopreserved in liquid nitrogen and thawed later in a water bath at 37 degrees C. The sorted or isolated CD4+, CD8+ and CD8+ TEMRA cells reached a purity of at least 90%. RNA was extracted with the RNeasy kit and roughly 0.45 to 1 ug was reverse transcribed using random hexamers. The immunoSEQ multiplex PCR assay, covering 54 Vbeta and 13 Jbeta segments, was used to amplify TCR beta CDR3 regions. Bias from PCR amplification was corrected by using a synthetic template baseline for primer optimization and for computational correction. Under the source paper's analysis protocol: Reads were assigned to V, D and J genes according to IMGT and analyzed in immunoSEQ Analyzer, with only productive sequences retained. Clonality was calculated as one minus the Shannon entropy normalized by log2 of the number of productive unique sequences. Public and private clones were assessed among the 100 most prevalent clones of each patient and control. Clones were defined as Susac-specific when absent from the healthy and MS cohorts, from about 1,100 published viral clones and from other ImmuneACCESS disease sequences. TCRdb took the public reads, trimmed them with fastp at Q25, ran MiXCR for clone calling and kept in-frame beta chains. Each CDR3 protein gets just one entry, which takes the most common genes and DNA from the rows behind it. What appears here as the V and J calls and clone size reflects TCRdb's work, not the paper's. Present in this sample are approximately 190,000 distinct CDR3 sequences, approximately 94% of which were seen just once. The ten largest make up roughly 0.093% of the sample.

A word on this clonotype: The antigen it binds to is not known. No base-level quality is on record; no much larger clone is a single base apart.

From its cysteine to its phenylalanine, the CDR3 spans 15 amino acids. Just the 45-base CDR3 DNA is kept, in frame starting at base 1. V and J are trimmed by 1 base and 9 bases, and the gene matches miss 9 bases of the junction. CDR1 and CDR2 (LGHDT, YNNKEL) derive from the germline V gene (reference sequence). Sequenced input: CD4+ T cells from PBMCs. The rearranged segments are TRBV3-1 and TRBJ2-1; 7 central bases correspond to TRBD2. The sequence derives from a human donor with Susac syndrome. The nucleotides read TGTGCCAGCAGCCAAGTCCCATTAAGCGGGGCTGAGCAGTTCTTC. Translated, this is CASSQVPLSGAEQFF.